The 21 T cell receptor beta chains in this list originate from one sample, sequenced in a study of blood T cell repertoires in COVID-19. Generated by immunoSEQ multiplex PCR, the TCRdb table keeps only in-frame clones and is missing some. Altogether more than 95,000 clones are present, about 82% being singletons, with the ten largest covering over 4.5%. The sequenced sample consisted of peripheral blood. The receptors were sampled from a human donor in a cohort sampled during active COVID-19.

In its sample, this clone was seen a few times. The rearrangement uses TRBV2 and TRBJ2-2; maybe TRBD2 (5 bases). V lost 8 bases and J lost 5, with 9 bases in between. The length of the CDR3 is 12 residues. Germline lookup yields CDR1 SNHLY and CDR2 FYNNEI. The CDR3 protein is CASRTATGELFF. The CDR3 nucleotides read TGTGCCAGCCGGACTGCGACCGGGGAGCTGTTTTTT.

The chain links TRBV3-1 (or the pseudogene TRBV3-2) to TRBJ2-6, with D possibly being TRBD1 (5 bases). From germline, CDR1 is LGHDT and CDR2 YNNKEL (reference sequence). V was trimmed by 0 bases and J by 3 bases, leaving 9 bases between them. The CDR3 has 16 residues. As DNA, the CDR3 is TGTGCCAGCAGCCAAGATATGGGGCATGGGGCCAACGTCCTGACTTTC. This sequence encodes CASSQDMGHGANVLTF.

This clone was found once. The chain is built from TRBV27 and TRBJ2-1; 10 bases are a match to TRBD2. The CDR3 covers 15 residues. Germline CDR1 and CDR2: MNHEY and SMNVEV (reference sequence). The junction had 4 bases not matched to a gene; V was cut back by 7 bases and J by 1 base. The CDR3: CASIPSGGSYNEQFF. CDR3 nucleotides: TGTGCCAGCATTCCTAGCGGGGGTTCCTACAATGAGCAGTTCTTC.

The V gene is TRBV21-1, the J gene TRBJ2-7; the table names TRBD2, a call not compared with the DNA. TRBV21-1 represents a pseudogene. The length of the CDR3 is 17 residues. CDR3 sequence (DNA): TGTGCCAGCAGCAACCCAGCGACTAGCGGGAGAAAATACGAGCAGTACTTC. This translates into CASSNPATSGRKYEQYF.

V is TRBV19 and J is TRBJ2-6; 15 bases line up with TRBD2. V was pared by 4 bases and J by 3 bases, with 4 bases of the junction left unmatched. The length of the CDR3 is 18 residues. The germline gives CDR1 LNHDA, CDR2 SQIVND (reference sequence). CDR3 coding DNA: TGTGCCAGTAGTAAGAGGACTAGCGGGAGGGTTGGGGCCAACGTCCTGACTTTC. Amino acids: CASSKRTSGRVGANVLTF.

The chain uses TRBV6-4 and TRBJ1-2; the D is unclear. V dropped 8 bases and J dropped 8 bases, with 18 bases sitting between them. This CDR3 comprises 13 residues. Germline CDR1 is MRHNA and CDR2 is SNTAGT. CDR3 loop: CASSYLGGEGYTF. CDR3 sequence (DNA): TGTGCCAGCTCTTACCTTGGCGGAGAGGGCTACACCTTC.

The V gene is TRBV6-2 or TRBV6-3, the J gene TRBJ2-3; the match to TRBD1 covers 9 bases. Germline CDR1 reads MNHEY; CDR2 reads SVGEGT. The CDR3 length is 16 residues. J gave up 3 bases and V 4 bases, and 8 bases lay outside the gene matches. The CDR3 DNA is TGTGCCAGCAGTTTCATCGGGACAGGGTGGACAGATACGCAGTATTTT. Translation: CASSFIGTGWTDTQYF.

This rearrangement joins TRBV19 to TRBJ1-3; no definite D call. Trimming shortened V by 6 bases and J by 0 bases, and 6 bases separated the two germline ends. This CDR3 has 13 residues. Looked up from germline, CDR1 is LNHDA and CDR2 is SQIVND (reference sequence). The CDR3 DNA follows: TGTGCCAGTAGGGCCAACTCTGGAAACACCATATATTTT. Protein product: CASRANSGNTIYF.

This clone occurred a few times. The chain employs TRBV5-7 and TRBJ1-2, with TRBD1 identical over 9 bases. TRBV5-7 is placed among ORFs of uncertain function. Trimming removed 3 bases from V and 7 bases from J; junction bases left unmatched: 10. The CDR3 spans 15 residues. The DNA for the CDR3 is TGTGCCAGCAGCTCTCCCGGGACAGGGTCCCTTGGCTACACCTTC. Translation: CASSSPGTGSLGYTF.

V usage is TRBV29-1 and J usage is TRBJ2-1; 8 bases match TRBD2. Trimming removed 0 bases from V and 7 bases from J; junction bases left unmatched: 8. The CDR3 has 15 amino acids. The germline V gene has CDR1 SQVTM and CDR2 ANQGSEA. Here the CDR3 DNA reads TGCAGCGTTGAAGAGGACGGGAGGGCCGGAAATGAGCAGTTCTTC. Translating it yields CSVEEDGRAGNEQFF.

This chain links TRBV30 with TRBJ2-1; 7 nucleotides agree with TRBD1. Germline V gene data show CDR1 as GTSNPN and CDR2 as SVGIG (reference sequence). V trimming: 3 bases; J trimming: 0 bases; junction bases outside the gene matches: 5. CDR3 length: 15 amino acids. CDR3 sequence reads: CAWSKQGYSYNEQFF. The CDR3 DNA is TGTGCCTGGAGCAAACAGGGGTACTCCTACAATGAGCAGTTCTTC.

This clone was counted once. The CDR3 region is CASSLEAGPLHF. CDR3 in DNA: TGCGCCAGCAGCTTGGAGGCGGGTCCCCTCCACTTT. This sequence joins TRBV5-1 and TRBJ1-6; D not resolved. From germline, CDR1 is SGHRS and CDR2 YFSETQ. The CDR3 extends over 12 amino acids. The ends were cut back, 0 bases at V and 13 bases at J, with 8 bases in the middle.

This clone has at least ten counts. V and J are TRBV6-5 and TRBJ2-3; no clear D gene. V was shortened by 2 bases and J by 2 bases, with 8 bases between the two germline ends. This CDR3 has 14 residues. Per germline, CDR1 MNHEY and CDR2 SVGAGI. This chain's CDR3 is CASSYRSDTDTQYF. The CDR3 nucleotides are TGTGCCAGCAGTTACCGTTCAGACACAGATACGCAGTATTTT.

Here the CDR3 DNA reads TGTGCCAGCAGCCCGACAGGGTCCGACCGAGAAGCTTTCTTT. Translating it yields CASSPTGSDREAFF. This sequence joins TRBV7-9 and TRBJ1-1, with 7 bases matching TRBD1. The CDR3 extends over 14 amino acids. Germline V lookup: CDR1 SEHNR, CDR2 FQNEAQ (reference sequence). Trimming took 5 bases from V and 8 from J; bases not matched to a gene: 11.

The V call is TRBV19, the J call TRBJ2-3, with 11 bases matching TRBD2. Per the germline V gene, CDR1 is LNHDA and CDR2 is SQIVND (reference sequence). V lost 5 bases to trimming and J lost 9 bases; unmatched junction nucleotides: 13. This CDR3 has 16 residues. CDR3 coding DNA: TGTGCCAGTAGTCCTAGCGGGAGGACGTCGGTTTTGACGCAGTATTTT. Translating gives CASSPSGRTSVLTQYF.

The chain couples TRBV14 to TRBJ2-1; D might be TRBD2 (5 bases). From germline, CDR1 is SGHDN and CDR2 FVKESK. The length of the CDR3 is 12 residues. V was pared by 4 bases and J by 7 bases, with 8 bases between. The DNA of the CDR3 is TGTGCCAGCAGCCGAGCGGTAAATGAGCAGTTCTTC. This gives the protein CASSRAVNEQFF.

The chain employs TRBV7-2 and TRBJ2-1, with TRBD2 identical over 8 bases. CDR3 length: 17 amino acids. V dropped 5 bases and J dropped 4; count of bases not matched to a gene: 13. CDR1 and CDR2 from the germline V gene are SGHTA and FQGNSA. CDR3 residues: CASSPPPVVAGYNEQFF. CDR3 DNA sequence: TGTGCCAGCAGCCCCCCCCCGGTGGTAGCGGGGTACAATGAGCAGTTCTTC.

The gene calls are TRBV6-5 and TRBJ2-1, with 8 bases lining up with TRBD2. Per the germline V gene, CDR1 is MNHEY and CDR2 is SVGAGI. CDR3 length: 15 residues. V trimming: 10 bases; J trimming: 7 bases; junction bases outside the gene matches: 15. CDR3 bases: TGTGCCACCACATGGGCGGGAGGAAAGGCAAATGAGCAGTTCTTC. This encodes CATTWAGGKANEQFF.

J is TRBJ1-2 and V is TRBV5-1; 7 bases are a match to TRBD1. V was pared by 3 bases and J by 3 bases, with 8 bases of the junction left unmatched. The CDR3 length is 15 residues. Germline V gene data show CDR1 as SGHRS and CDR2 as YFSETQ. For the CDR3, the DNA is TGCGCCAGCAGCTCGACAGGGTGGAGCGACTATGGCTACACCTTC. Translation: CASSSTGWSDYGYTF. The entire variable domain, with the rest obtained from reference TRBV5-1 and TRBJ1-2, is as follows: KAGVTQTPRYLIKTRGQQVTLSCSPISGHRSVSWYQQTPGQGLQFLFEYFSETQRNKGNFPGRFSGRQFSNSRSEMNVSTLELGDSALYLCASSSTGWSDYGYTFGSGTRLTVV.

V gene TRBV5-8 combines with J gene TRBJ1-2; D possibly corresponds to TRBD1 (6 bases). The germline gives CDR1 SGHTS, CDR2 YDEGEE. V gave up 1 base and J gave up 3 bases, with 10 bases separating them. This CDR3 region has 14 residues. DNA for the CDR3: TGTGCCAGCAGCTTGTCGGGACATGACTATGGCTACACCTTC. Amino acids: CASSLSGHDYGYTF. Full variable domain (rest looked up from reference TRBV5-8 and TRBJ1-2): EAGVTQSPTHLIKTRGQQATLRCSPISGHTSVYWYQQALGLGLQFLLWYDEGEERNRGNFPPRFSGRQFPNYSSELNVNALELEDSALYLCASSLSGHDYGYTFGSGTRLTVV.

This clone turned up a few times. The rearrangement uses TRBV27 and TRBJ1-5; TRBD1 agrees at 12 bases. V was pared by 2 bases and J by 2 bases, with 13 bases of the junction left unmatched. This CDR3 spans 20 amino acids. Germline CDR1 is MNHEY and CDR2 is SMNVEV (reference sequence). CDR3 nucleotide sequence: TGTGCCAGCAGTTTAAGGGGGACAGGGGGCGTAGGGCTCGGCAATCAGCCCCAGCATTTT. This codes for CASSLRGTGGVGLGNQPQHF.